The 15 T cell receptor beta chains below were found in one sample sequenced in a study of T cell responses to AZD1222 COVID-19 vaccine (dated by TCRdb to the early 2020s). The library was made by the immunoSEQ multiplex PCR assay. TCRdb limited this immuneACCESS table to in-frame rearrangements with V and J called. A share of clones is missing; checked studies link under half to unresolved V genes, and the rest is unexplained. Here the sample has 160,000 or so clones; about 90% occur a single time. The ten largest clones capture 1.9% of the sample. The sample's time point label, decoded: baseline before first vaccination. The source material was peripheral blood, sampled on day 0 of AZD1222 vaccination. These receptors all stem from an adult in good health.

V gene TRBV4-3 combines with J gene TRBJ1-1; possibly TRBD1 for D (5 bases). Germline CDR1 LGHNA, CDR2 YSLEER. V lost 0 bases and J 0 bases, leaving 11 bases between the germline ends. The CDR3 totals 16 residues. CDR3: CASSQEEGALNTEAFF. CDR3 nucleotide sequence: TGCGCCAGCAGCCAAGAGGAAGGGGCACTGAACACTGAAGCTTTCTTT.

The V gene is TRBV19, the J gene TRBJ1-1; D gene ambiguous. From germline, CDR1 is LNHDA and CDR2 SQIVND (reference sequence). V was clipped by 3 bases and J by 1 base, with 9 bases between them. The CDR3 loop spans 14 amino acids. In DNA, the CDR3 is TGTGCCAGTAGTATGGTCGCCGCGAACACTGAAGCTTTCTTT. This gives the protein CASSMVAANTEAFF.

Details on this clone: At one end the junction does not follow the germline gene, possibly because of a read error. The chain links TRBV7-9 to TRBJ2-7, with a weak D call TRBD1 (5 bases). CDR3 size: 15 residues. The germline V gene encodes CDR1 SEHNR and CDR2 FQNEAQ (reference sequence). The CDR3 DNA sequence: TGTGCCAGCAGCTTAGCGGGCAGGGATATGTATCGTGGGGCCTTC. It translates to CASSLAGRDMYRGAF.

The V gene is TRBV7-9, the J gene TRBJ1-1; D gene unclear. V gave up 0 bases and J gave up 5 bases, with 7 bases separating them. The germline V gene encodes CDR1 SEHNR and CDR2 FQNEAQ (reference sequence). This CDR3 comprises 13 residues. CDR3 region: CASSLASTTEAFF. In DNA form, the CDR3 reads TGTGCCAGCAGCTTAGCCTCCACGACTGAAGCTTTCTTT.

The V gene is TRBV19, the J gene TRBJ1-5, with D maybe TRBD1 (5 bases). CDR1 is LNHDA and CDR2 is SQIVND in the germline V gene (reference sequence). The CDR3 loop spans 15 amino acids. V was trimmed by 5 bases and J by 1 base, leaving 12 bases between them. For the CDR3, the DNA is TGTGCCAGTAGTGTAAACCCAGGGAGCAATCAGCCCCAGCATTTT. Translating it yields CASSVNPGSNQPQHF.

To note about this clone: This specimen includes other DNA sequences encoding the same CDR3. The V gene is TRBV5-4, the J gene TRBJ1-1; TRBD1 is a possible D gene (5 bases). V gave up 4 bases and J gave up 0 bases, with 13 bases separating them. Germline V gene sequence: CDR1 SGHNT, CDR2 YYREEE (reference sequence). This CDR3 spans 15 amino acids. The CDR3 DNA sequence: TGTGCCAGCAGCCTCCTGAGAGGGGTGAACACTGAAGCTTTCTTT. It specifies CASSLLRGVNTEAFF.

In this sample, this clone turned up once. This rearrangement joins TRBV7-3 to TRBJ2-7; D might be TRBD1 or TRBD2, each matching 6 bases. CDR3 size: 15 residues. Trimming stripped 5 bases from V and 3 bases from J, with 17 bases between. CDR1 and CDR2 (germline): SGHTA, FQGTGA. The CDR3 DNA reads TGTGCCAGCAGCCCCAGGGACACGGGGGACTACGAGCAGTACTTC. This translates into CASSPRDTGDYEQYF.

This chain uses TRBV6-5 with TRBJ1-5; 9 positions match TRBD1. The germline V gene has CDR1 MNHEY and CDR2 SVGAGI. The CDR3 has 14 residues. The V segment lost 4 bases and the J segment 6 bases; nucleotides outside the gene matches: 4. CDR3 in amino acids: CASSSTGGSQPQHF. The CDR3 DNA reads as TGTGCCAGCAGTTCCACAGGGGGCTCTCAGCCCCAGCATTTT.

The chain carries TRBV28 and TRBJ1-1; a possible D gene is TRBD1 (6 bases). This CDR3 spans 11 amino acids. Trimming left V 6 bases short and J 8 bases short, with 10 bases between. Germline CDR1 and CDR2: MDHEN and SYDVKM. In DNA form, the CDR3 reads TGTGCCAGCAGATTCGGGACAGAAGCTTTCTTT. This sequence encodes CASRFGTEAFF.

This chain joins TRBV20-1 and TRBJ1-1; unclear D gene. Germline-derived CDR1 and CDR2 are DFQATT and SNEGSKA (reference sequence). This CDR3 spans 13 amino acids. V was cut by 3 bases and J by 6 bases, with 14 bases left in between. CDR3 sequence (DNA): TGCAGTGCTAGTGGCGGCATTCGGGCTGAAGCTTTCTTT. It specifies CSASGGIRAEAFF.

V is TRBV6-5 and J is TRBJ1-5; TRBD1 might be the D (6 bases). Trimming removed 6 bases from V and 0 bases from J, with 12 bases in between. Per germline, CDR1 MNHEY and CDR2 SVGAGI. The CDR3 covers 15 residues. CDR3 protein: CASSQGRFSNQPQHF. The CDR3 DNA sequence: TGTGCCAGCAGCCAGGGGCGTTTTAGCAATCAGCCCCAGCATTTT.

This chain joins TRBV5-4 and TRBJ1-1; D remains ambiguous. The germline V and J ends were trimmed by 1 base and 5 bases, with 12 bases remaining between them. The CDR3 is 14 residues long. Germline V lookup: CDR1 SGHNT, CDR2 YYREEE (reference sequence). Here the CDR3 reads CASSLTRVMTEAFF. CDR3 DNA sequence: TGTGCCAGCAGCTTGACGAGGGTAATGACTGAAGCTTTCTTT.

V gene TRBV11-2 combines with J gene TRBJ2-1; 8 bases are a match to TRBD2. With 1 base clipped from V and 3 bases from J, the junction kept 2 bases outside the gene matches. CDR3 length equals 15 residues. Germline CDR1 is SGHAT and CDR2 is FQNNGV. CDR3 loop: CASSLGLAGYNEQFF. The CDR3 region has the DNA TGTGCCAGCAGCTTAGGGCTAGCGGGCTACAATGAGCAGTTCTTC.

J is TRBJ1-2 and V is TRBV19; maybe TRBD1 (6 bases). Germline V gene lookup returns CDR1 LNHDA and CDR2 SQIVND (reference sequence). The CDR3 extends over 15 amino acids. Deletions cut 7 bases from V and 10 bases from J, with 25 bases between. CDR3 amino acids: CASTSSTGAYDLYTF. CDR3 in DNA: TGTGCCAGTACTTCATCGACAGGCGCCTACGACCTCTACACCTTC.

This clone was detected a few times. This rearrangement joins TRBV19 to TRBJ1-2; D gene uncertain. CDR1 and CDR2 (germline): LNHDA, SQIVND (reference sequence). This CDR3 contains 13 residues. Trimming took off 8 bases at V and 4 bases at J, with 14 bases between the two ends. The CDR3 reads CASQRGISYGYTF. The CDR3, as DNA: TGTGCCAGTCAACGGGGAATAAGCTATGGCTACACCTTC.